The clone carrying this TCR beta chain has more than one count but fewer than ten. The length of the CDR3 is 16 residues. Per germline, CDR1 SGHRS and CDR2 YFSETQ. V lost 0 bases, J lost 0 bases, and 3 bases stayed unmatched. This entry is derived from a study of blood T cells in healthy people across ages. PCR was performed a second time for roughly 7 to 12 cycles using a sample-barcoded 5' primer and a J-beta primer mix. A template-switch adaptor with 12 random nucleotides tagged each cDNA molecule. TCRdb re-called the 5' RACE reads with MiXCR, one entry per CDR3 protein. Among approximately 1.5 million distinct CDR3 sequences listed, 30% to 40% were seen once. Donors ranged from roughly 6 to 100 years old and were healthy Caucasians in Russia.

What was sequenced was blood. The clonotype comes from a woman in her thirties in good health. The chain links TRBV5-1 to TRBJ2-3; 8 nucleotides align to TRBD2. As DNA, the CDR3 is TGCGCCAGCAGCTTGGATGAGCGGGGGAGCACAGATACGCAGTATTTT. It translates to CASSLDERGSTDTQYF.